Following are 13 T cell receptor beta chains from one sample sequenced in a study of identical twins. TCRdb independently ran MiXCR on the 5' RACE reads; one entry per CDR3 protein. Among 450,000 to 600,000 distinct CDR3 sequences, about 20% were seen once, and the ten largest hold 0.48%. This sample also appeared in a second study, on yellow fever vaccine responses in identical twins.

The source material was CD4+ T cells sorted from blood. Every receptor here comes from a woman younger than 30 in good health.

This clonotype was observed at least ten times. The chain has TRBV20-1 and TRBJ1-6; D is unclear. This CDR3 spans 15 amino acids. V lost 5 bases to trimming and J lost 0 bases, with 11 bases between them. Germline V gives CDR1 DFQATT, CDR2 SNEGSKA (reference sequence). DNA of the CDR3: TGCAGTGCTCAAAGCACCGGCTCCTATAATTCACCCCTCCACTTT. Its protein product is CSAQSTGSYNSPLHF.

V is TRBV3-1 and J is TRBJ1-6; D ambiguous. There are 13 residues in the CDR3. Germline V gene sequence: CDR1 LGHDT, CDR2 YNNKEL (reference sequence). V was clipped by 0 bases and J by 8 bases, with 5 bases between them. As DNA, the CDR3 is TGTGCCAGCAGCCAAGATTTTTATTCACCCCTCCACTTT. The encoded protein is CASSQDFYSPLHF.

The V gene is TRBV5-5, the J gene TRBJ2-1; perhaps TRBD2 as D (5 bases). Trimming shortened V by 1 base and J by 9 bases, and 17 bases separated the two germline ends. CDR3 size: 15 residues. CDR1 is SGHKS, CDR2 YYEKEE, per germline (reference sequence). The CDR3 nucleotides read TGTGCCAGCAGCTTGCGAGGGAGTAACATTGTTGAGCAGTTCTTC. This gives the protein CASSLRGSNIVEQFF. Supplemented by reference TRBV5-5 and TRBJ2-1, the full variable domain reads DAGVTQSPTHLIKTRGQQVTLRCSPISGHKSVSWYQQVLGQGPQFIFQYYEKEERGRGNFPDRFSARQFPNYSSELNVNALLLGDSALYLCASSLRGSNIVEQFFGPGTRLTVL.

This clonotype came up a few times. A much larger clone differs by one base, so this may be a read error. The chain joins TRBV10-3 to TRBJ1-5; 7 nucleotides line up with TRBD1. In germline, CDR1 is ENHRY, CDR2 SYGVKD. The CDR3 is made up of 14 amino acids. V shed 5 bases, J shed 2 bases, and the junction held 3 bases outside the gene matches. This chain's CDR3 is CAISPDRGNQPQHF. The CDR3 DNA reads TGTGCCATCAGTCCCGACAGGGGCAATCAGCCCCAGCATTTT.

This chain uses TRBV29-1 with TRBJ2-7; D is unclear. V was cut by 6 bases and J by 5 bases, with 11 bases left in between. CDR3 size: 11 residues. In germline, CDR1 is SQVTM, CDR2 ANQGSEA. For the CDR3, the DNA is TGCAGCGTAGATCTGACGGACGAGCAGTACGTC. This gives the protein CSVDLTDEQYV.

The chain carries TRBV10-3 and TRBJ1-1; D perhaps matches TRBD1 (6 bases). The CDR3 loop spans 16 amino acids. Germline CDR1 and CDR2: ENHRY and SYGVKD. The V gene lost 4 bases and the J gene lost 2 bases, with 17 bases spanning the gap. This CDR3 reads CAISALGQPANTEAFF. In DNA form, the CDR3 reads TGTGCCATCAGTGCCCTAGGACAGCCTGCTAACACTGAAGCTTTCTTT.

This clonotype was counted a few times. CDR3 in amino acids: CASSWGSLGETQYF. The CDR3 bases are TGTGCCAGCAGTTGGGGGTCCCTCGGGGAGACCCAGTACTTC. The rearrangement joins TRBV7-9 to TRBJ2-5, with D tentatively TRBD1 or TRBD2 (5 bases each). The CDR3 has 14 residues. V lost 6 bases to trimming and J lost 5 bases, with 16 bases between them. The germline V gene encodes CDR1 SEHNR and CDR2 FQNEAQ (reference sequence).

This clonotype was observed a few times. The CDR3 DNA follows: TGTGCCAGCAGCTTGGCCAGGGTACAAGAGACCCAGTACTTC. It yields the protein CASSLARVQETQYF. J is TRBJ2-5 and V is TRBV7-9, with a weak D call TRBD1 (5 bases). The germline gives CDR1 SEHNR, CDR2 FQNEAQ (reference sequence). V was trimmed by 3 bases and J by 2 bases, leaving 10 bases between them. The CDR3 has 14 residues. The variable domain in full, completed from reference TRBV7-9 and TRBJ2-5, reads DTGVSQNPRHKITKRGQNVTFRCDPISEHNRLYWYRQTLGQGPEFLTYFQNEAQLEKSRLLSDRFSAERPKGSFSTLEIQRTEQGDSAMYLCASSLARVQETQYFGPGTRLLVL.

This clonotype was picked up a small number of times. J is TRBJ2-1 and V is TRBV7-8; 13 bases are shared with TRBD2. CDR3 length equals 16 residues. The junction had 5 bases not matched to a gene; V was cut back by 4 bases and J by 5 bases. CDR1 and CDR2 from the germline V gene are SGHVS and FQNEAQ. The CDR3 nucleotides are TGTGCCAGCAGCTCCGTAGGACTAGCGGGAGACAATGAGCAGTTCTTC. Translating gives CASSSVGLAGDNEQFF.

The V and J genes are TRBV20-1 and TRBJ2-1; TRBD1 agrees at 8 bases. Germline V gives CDR1 DFQATT, CDR2 SNEGSKA (reference sequence). Losses at the gene ends were 6 bases for V and 5 bases for J; bases not matched to a gene: 21. This CDR3 spans 18 amino acids. The CDR3 DNA reads as TGCAGTGCCCTAGTAACCTCTCTCTCTTTGACAGGGGACAATGAGCAGTTCTTC. Its translation is CSALVTSLSLTGDNEQFF.

This clonotype was detected only once. The chain uses TRBV10-3 and TRBJ1-6; D is unclear. This CDR3 region has 14 residues. V was pared by 4 bases and J by 7 bases, with 11 bases between. Germline loops: CDR1 ENHRY, CDR2 SYGVKD. The CDR3 region is CAISVNRGNSPLHF. Written as DNA, the CDR3 is TGTGCCATCAGTGTAAACCGTGGAAATTCACCCCTCCACTTT.

The gene calls are TRBV19 and TRBJ2-4, with D possibly called TRBD1 or TRBD2 (5 bases each). With 0 bases removed from V and 7 bases from J, the gap between germline ends came to 13 bases. The CDR3 totals 15 residues. Germline V CDR1 and CDR2: LNHDA, SQIVND (reference sequence). CDR3 sequence reads: CASSIDGGEGNIQYF. The CDR3 DNA reads as TGTGCCAGTAGTATAGATGGGGGAGAAGGGAACATTCAGTACTTC.

The V call is TRBV5-1, the J call TRBJ2-1; 9 nucleotides match TRBD1. This CDR3 is built from 18 residues. Germline CDR1 SGHRS, CDR2 YFSETQ. V lost 6 bases, J lost 6 bases, and 19 bases stayed unmatched. CDR3 in amino acids: CASTKTMTSGTGINEQFF. CDR3 sequence (DNA): TGCGCCAGCACCAAAACGATGACCTCCGGGACAGGGATCAATGAGCAGTTCTTC.